The subject of this entry is one T cell receptor (beta chain). The source of the sample is a study of T-cell reconstitution after alpha-beta-depleted transplantation in children. Unique molecular identifiers were built into the TCRbeta library. From the PCR reads, TCRdb called clonotypes with MiXCR, one entry per CDR3 protein. Of a few hundred thousand distinct CDR3 sequences in the sample, around a tenth were seen once. The V gene lost 1 base and the J gene lost 0 bases, with 7 bases spanning the gap. In germline, CDR1 is LNHDA, CDR2 SQIVND (reference sequence). The CDR3 is made up of 15 amino acids.

The sequence was collected from a human donor who donated a stem cell graft to a child with acute lymphoblastic leukemia. V is TRBV19 and J is TRBJ2-1; D unresolved. The specimen was PBMCs from the stem cell graft donor, collected from the stem cell graft. In nucleotides, the CDR3 is TGTGCCAGTAGTATAGTTGGAACCTCCTACAATGAGCAGTTCTTC. It is translated as CASSIVGTSYNEQFF.